The sequence of this TCR beta chain was determined in a study of human T cells and chemical hapten exposure. For the study at large: Each week of the roughly 23-week study, patients had diphenylcyclopropenone applied to the scalp. General study points: Relative to control repertoires, expanded TCRs gave rise to significantly more large CDR3 similarity clusters.

The CDR3 is 12 residues long. With 2 bases removed from V and 9 bases from J, the gap between germline ends came to 12 bases. Germline values: CDR1 DFQATT, CDR2 SNEGSKA (reference sequence). MiXCR was run by TCRdb on the RACE reads, yielding one entry per CDR3 protein. The sample carries approximately 96,000 distinct CDR3 sequences, 9.3% recorded once. This clonotype was seen many times. Its antigen is currently unknown. Specified time point: patch test 2, 6 weeks after DPC sensitization. Indicated treatment: therapeutic diphenylcyclopropenone sensitization with weekly scalp DPC. Each donor was an alopecia patient between 18 and 70 years of age who qualified for DPC.

Sequenced material: whole blood, taken in connection with sensitization to the hapten diphenylcyclopropenone (DPC). The genes are TRBV20-1 and TRBJ2-3; no clear D gene. The source of this sequence is a woman aged 40 to 49 with alopecia areata. Some clones in this sample may be carry-over from other donors' samples. The CDR3 loop reads CSARNKVETQYF. CDR3 nucleotide sequence: TGCAGTGCTAGAAATAAAGTCGAAACGCAGTATTTT.